Below are 32 T cell receptor beta chains sequenced from a single sample in a study of blood T cell repertoires in COVID-19. Method: immunoSEQ multiplex PCR; TCRdb's copy keeps in-frame clones and lacks some. Among around 160,000 clones listed, around nine tenths were seen once. The sequencing sample was made of peripheral blood. All receptors derive from a human donor in a cohort sampled during active COVID-19.

V gene TRBV5-4 combines with J gene TRBJ2-1; 9 nucleotides align to TRBD1. There are 16 residues in the CDR3. V gave up 3 bases and J gave up 6 bases; unmatched junction bases: 10. Germline CDR1 reads SGHNT; CDR2 reads YYREEE (reference sequence). The CDR3 reads CASSSGVGQGVNEQFF. The CDR3 region has the DNA TGTGCCAGCAGCTCGGGGGTGGGACAGGGAGTCAATGAGCAGTTCTTC.

The chain carries TRBV28 and TRBJ2-7; D unclear. Looked up from germline, CDR1 is MDHEN and CDR2 is SYDVKM. CDR3 length: 13 amino acids. Trimming took 2 bases from V and 0 from J, leaving 5 bases between them. The CDR3 DNA follows: TGTGCCAGCAGTTTACCTAACTCCTACGAGCAGTACTTC. Its translation: CASSLPNSYEQYF.

The chain is built from TRBV5-5 and TRBJ2-7, with TRBD1 matching over 7 bases. Germline V gives CDR1 SGHKS, CDR2 YYEKEE (reference sequence). After removal of 4 bases from V and 4 bases from J, the junction contained 8 bases not matched to a gene. The CDR3 sequence is 14 residues long. The CDR3: CASSRGGAGYEQYF. CDR3 coding DNA: TGTGCCAGCAGCCGAGGGGGCGCAGGTTACGAGCAGTACTTC.

This chain connects TRBV4-1 to TRBJ2-1; the D gene is possibly TRBD1 (6 bases). Germline values: CDR1 MGHRA, CDR2 YSYEKL. Trimming removed 6 bases at V and 4 bases at J, with 19 bases between. This CDR3 is 16 amino acids long. CDR3 coding DNA: TGCGCCAGCAGTCCACAGGGTGAAAGGGCTTACAATGAGCAGTTCTTC. This codes for CASSPQGERAYNEQFF.

This clone was observed a single time. CDR3 sequence: CASSPGTGAVDTEAFF. The CDR3 nucleotides are TGTGCCAGCAGCCCAGGGACAGGAGCGGTCGACACTGAAGCTTTCTTT. The rearrangement links TRBV5-8 to TRBJ1-1; the match to TRBD1 covers 8 bases. The CDR3 extends over 16 amino acids. Germline V CDR1 and CDR2: SGHTS, YDEGEE. Trimming cost V 4 bases and J 3 bases; bases outside gene matches: 11.

The rearrangement links TRBV19 to TRBJ1-6; 9 positions agree with TRBD1. In germline, CDR1 is LNHDA, CDR2 SQIVND (reference sequence). The CDR3 runs 15 residues. V gave up 3 bases and J gave up 5 bases; unmatched junction bases: 2. The CDR3 sequence: CASSMGQGDNSPLHF. The CDR3 region has the DNA TGTGCCAGTAGTATGGGACAGGGAGATAATTCACCCCTCCACTTT.

This sequence joins TRBV3-1 (or the pseudogene TRBV3-2) and TRBJ1-6, with D uncertain. The V end was cut by 4 bases, the J end by 5 bases, with 3 bases between. This CDR3 contains 12 residues. Germline V gene data show CDR1 as LGHDT and CDR2 as YNNKEL (reference sequence). The chain's CDR3 is CASSRNNSPLHF. In DNA form, the CDR3 reads TGTGCCAGCAGCCGTAATAATTCACCCCTCCACTTT.

J is TRBJ2-5 and V is TRBV7-2, with D maybe TRBD1 (5 bases). CDR1 is SGHTA and CDR2 is FQGNSA in the germline V gene. This CDR3 region has 15 residues. Trimming removed 1 base from V and 5 bases from J, with 14 bases in between. Here the CDR3 reads CASSLVPRKGETQYF. DNA of the CDR3: TGTGCCAGCAGCTTAGTCCCTCGAAAGGGGGAGACCCAGTACTTC.

This chain connects TRBV7-6 to TRBJ1-3; maybe TRBD1 (6 bases). Deletions cut 2 bases from V and 4 bases from J, with 24 bases between. The CDR3 runs 19 residues. CDR1 SGHVS and CDR2 FNYEAQ come from the germline V gene. The CDR3 sequence: CASSLSPQGEEYVGNTIYF. The CDR3 nucleotides are TGTGCCAGCAGCTTATCCCCACAGGGAGAAGAATACGTAGGAAACACCATATATTTT.

The V call is TRBV27, the J call TRBJ2-3, with TRBD1 matching 8 bases. The ends lost 4 bases at V and 3 bases at J; junction bases unmatched: 9. The CDR3 contains 16 residues. Germline V gene sequence: CDR1 MNHEY, CDR2 SMNVEV (reference sequence). The CDR3 loop is CASSSTIRTGTDTQYF. CDR3 sequence (DNA): TGTGCCAGCAGTTCGACGATACGGACAGGGACAGATACGCAGTATTTT.

This rearrangement joins TRBV5-8 to TRBJ2-1; maybe TRBD1 (7 bases). Germline CDR1 and CDR2: SGHTS and YDEGEE. V gave up 0 bases and J gave up 2 bases, with 15 bases separating them. The CDR3 is 17 residues long. The CDR3 is CASSLAGAGGPYNEQFF. Written as DNA, the CDR3 is TGTGCCAGCAGCTTGGCGGGGGCAGGGGGACCCTACAATGAGCAGTTCTTC.

This rearrangement joins TRBV6-5 to TRBJ2-6; 8 bases are a match to TRBD1. V was pared by 5 bases and J by 2 bases, with 2 bases of the junction left unmatched. Germline V gene sequence: CDR1 MNHEY, CDR2 SVGAGI. The CDR3 totals 15 residues. This CDR3 is CASSQDRAGANVLTF. The CDR3 bases are TGTGCCAGCAGTCAGGACAGGGCTGGGGCCAACGTCCTGACTTTC.

The V gene is TRBV14, the J gene TRBJ2-1, with 7 bases matching TRBD2. The CDR3 runs 16 residues. With V trimmed by 4 bases and J by 0 bases, 6 bases remained unmatched. Germline V gives CDR1 SGHDN, CDR2 FVKESK. CDR3 bases: TGTGCCAGCAGCCCGGCTAGCGGTGGCTCCTACAATGAGCAGTTCTTC. Encoded protein: CASSPASGGSYNEQFF. The variable domain in full, with the rest retrieved from reference TRBV14 and TRBJ2-1, is EAGVTQFPSHSVIEKGQTVTLRCDPISGHDNLYWYRRVMGKEIKFLLHFVKESKQDESGMPNNRFLAERTGGTYSTLKVQPAELEDSGVYFCASSPASGGSYNEQFFGPGTRLTVL.

The chain has TRBV9 and TRBJ1-1; 7 nucleotides align to TRBD1. Germline values: CDR1 SGDLS, CDR2 YYNGEE. V shed 3 bases, J shed 2 bases, and the junction held 16 bases outside the gene matches. The CDR3 extends over 18 amino acids. CDR3 sequence (DNA): TGTGCCAGCAGCGCGGGTACAGGGGCCCCGGGCGTAAACACTGAAGCTTTCTTT. Residues: CASSAGTGAPGVNTEAFF.

The V and J genes are TRBV30 and TRBJ1-1; TRBD1 agrees at 7 bases. CDR3 length: 12 amino acids. J gave up 2 bases and V 7 bases, and 4 bases lay outside the gene matches. Germline-derived CDR1 and CDR2 are GTSNPN and SVGIG (reference sequence). CDR3 sequence (DNA): TGTGCCTTAGGGGACAGCAACACTGAAGCTTTCTTT. Translation gives CALGDSNTEAFF.

This chain uses TRBV2 with TRBJ1-5, with TRBD1 matching 10 bases. Germline CDR1 SNHLY, CDR2 FYNNEI. V shed 6 bases and J 0 bases; nucleotides not matched to a gene: 8. The CDR3 loop spans 17 amino acids. In nucleotides, the CDR3 is TGTGCCAGCAGGGGGGACAGGGGATTTCGTAGCAATCAGCCCCAGCATTTT. Amino acid sequence: CASRGDRGFRSNQPQHF.

This chain joins TRBV7-9 and TRBJ1-5; possible D gene TRBD1, 6 bases. Germline-derived CDR1 and CDR2 are SEHNR and FQNEAQ (reference sequence). Trimming left V 5 bases short and J 9 bases short, with 20 bases between. This CDR3 has 15 residues. DNA for the CDR3: TGTGCCAGCAGCCCTGCCGGGACACTCAATACGCCCCAGCATTTT. Protein: CASSPAGTLNTPQHF.

The chain employs TRBV19 and TRBJ2-5; perhaps TRBD1 as D (5 bases). Trimming stripped 1 base from V and 5 bases from J, with 17 bases between. Germline V gene lookup returns CDR1 LNHDA and CDR2 SQIVND (reference sequence). There are 16 residues in the CDR3. The CDR3 here is CASSIAWTPGRETQYF. For the CDR3, the DNA is TGTGCCAGTAGTATAGCATGGACCCCAGGGCGGGAGACCCAGTACTTC.

This chain links TRBV19 with TRBJ2-5, with D perhaps TRBD1 (5 bases). This CDR3 has 13 amino acids. CDR1 and CDR2 (germline): LNHDA, SQIVND (reference sequence). Trimming removed 2 bases at V and 4 bases at J, with 8 bases between. The CDR3, as DNA: TGTGCCAGTAGTATATGGGGCGGAGAGACCCAGTACTTC. It specifies CASSIWGGETQYF.

This chain connects TRBV7-9 to TRBJ2-2; TRBD2 might be the D (6 bases). V lost 9 bases to trimming and J lost 6 bases, with 14 bases between them. This CDR3 region has 13 residues. Germline V CDR1 and CDR2: SEHNR, FQNEAQ (reference sequence). CDR3: CASYGGQAGELFF. The CDR3 DNA sequence: TGTGCCAGTTACGGAGGGCAAGCCGGGGAGCTGTTTTTT. Using reference TRBV7-9 and TRBJ2-2 for the parts outside the CDR3, the full variable domain is DTGVSQNPRHKITKRGQNVTFRCDPISEHNRLYWYRQTLGQGPEFLTYFQNEAQLEKSRLLSDRFSAERPKGSFSTLEIQRTEQGDSAMYLCASYGGQAGELFFGEGSRLTVL.

V gene TRBV11-2 combines with J gene TRBJ1-2; no reliable D call. The germline CDR1 and CDR2 sequences are SGHAT and FQNNGV. The CDR3 is 13 residues long. The V and J ends lost 1 base and 2 bases respectively, with 5 bases between them. DNA for the CDR3: TGTGCCAGCAGCTTAGCGGGGAACTATGGCTACACCTTC. This translates into CASSLAGNYGYTF.

The rearrangement links TRBV11-2 to TRBJ1-5; 7 bases fit TRBD1. J gave up 6 bases and V 1 base, and 0 bases lay outside the gene matches. The CDR3 spans 13 residues. The germline V gene has CDR1 SGHAT and CDR2 FQNNGV. CDR3 coding DNA: TGTGCCAGCAGCTTAGCAGGGGGTCAGCCCCAGCATTTT. Translated: CASSLAGGQPQHF.

The chain has TRBV4-3 and TRBJ2-3; TRBD2 might be the D (7 bases). The germline V and J ends were trimmed by 0 bases and 0 bases, with 16 bases remaining between them. Germline V gene data show CDR1 as LGHNA and CDR2 as YSLEER. This CDR3 region has 18 residues. The CDR3: CASSQDKVRGASTDTQYF. The CDR3, as DNA: TGCGCCAGCAGCCAAGATAAAGTACGGGGGGCCAGCACAGATACGCAGTATTTT.

V usage is TRBV6-5 and J usage is TRBJ2-7; possible D gene TRBD1, 6 bases. Germline V lookup: CDR1 MNHEY, CDR2 SVGAGI. V gave up 5 bases and J gave up 4 bases, with 15 bases separating them. The CDR3 extends over 14 amino acids. The CDR3 sequence: CASSPHREIYEQYF. The CDR3 nucleotides read TGTGCCAGCAGTCCACACAGGGAGATATACGAGCAGTACTTC.

V and J are TRBV6-5 and TRBJ1-1, with D possibly being TRBD1 (5 bases). Germline V lookup: CDR1 MNHEY, CDR2 SVGAGI. The V gene lost 7 bases and the J gene lost 1 base, with 7 bases spanning the gap. The CDR3 spans 12 residues. CDR3 loop: CASTTGNTEAFF. CDR3 DNA sequence: TGTGCCAGCACCACAGGGAACACTGAAGCTTTCTTT.

The rearrangement uses TRBV2 and TRBJ1-2; tentative D call: TRBD1 (6 bases). The CDR3 runs to 11 residues. Trimming left V 4 bases short and J 8 bases short, with 8 bases between. CDR1 is SNHLY and CDR2 is FYNNEI in the germline V gene. The CDR3 here is CASSVRGGYTF. In DNA, the CDR3 is TGTGCCAGCAGTGTAAGGGGGGGCTACACCTTC.

The chain joins TRBV11-2 to TRBJ2-7, with a tentative D call TRBD2 (6 bases). Germline V lookup: CDR1 SGHAT, CDR2 FQNNGV. The ends were cut back, 4 bases at V and 4 bases at J, with 23 bases in the middle. The CDR3 length is 17 residues. Here the CDR3 reads CASSSRGSSGPTYEQYF. The CDR3 nucleotides read TGTGCCAGCAGCTCCCGAGGATCCAGCGGGCCCACTTACGAGCAGTACTTC.

The rearrangement joins TRBV2 to TRBJ2-1, with TRBD2 matching 12 bases. Trimming took 2 bases from V and 0 from J; bases not matched to a gene: 2. The CDR3 covers 17 residues. The germline V gene has CDR1 SNHLY and CDR2 FYNNEI. This CDR3 is CASSERGLAGSYNEQFF. CDR3 coding DNA: TGTGCCAGCAGTGAAAGGGGACTAGCGGGCTCCTACAATGAGCAGTTCTTC.

The chain recombines TRBV5-5 with TRBJ2-5, with a tentative D call TRBD1 (5 bases). Trimming stripped 2 bases from V and 2 bases from J, with 19 bases between. CDR1 SGHKS and CDR2 YYEKEE come from the germline V gene (reference sequence). The CDR3 is made up of 17 amino acids. The DNA of the CDR3 is TGTGCCAGCAGCTTATTTGGTCAGGGCCAAAGGCAAGAGACCCAGTACTTC. This encodes CASSLFGQGQRQETQYF.

The CDR3 spells CASSPETGSYYGYTF. CDR3 bases: TGTGCCAGCTCACCAGAGACAGGGTCGTACTATGGCTACACCTTC. The chain uses TRBV18 and TRBJ1-2; TRBD1 aligns across 7 bases. The V segment lost 2 bases and the J segment 3 bases; nucleotides outside the gene matches: 6. This CDR3 region has 15 residues. Germline V gene data show CDR1 as KGHSH and CDR2 as LQKENI.

This clone occurred once. This rearrangement joins TRBV5-4 to TRBJ2-7; 8 bases fit TRBD1. The CDR3 covers 16 residues. The trim removed 4 bases at V and 5 bases at J, leaving 14 bases unmatched. Looked up from germline, CDR1 is SGHNT and CDR2 is YYREEE (reference sequence). CDR3 in amino acids: CASSTGQGSYWDEQYF. The CDR3 DNA sequence: TGTGCCAGCAGCACCGGACAGGGATCCTATTGGGACGAGCAGTACTTC.

This chain joins TRBV6-4 and TRBJ2-4; maybe TRBD1 (6 bases). Germline CDR1 and CDR2: MRHNA and SNTAGT. V was pared by 2 bases and J by 0 bases, with 26 bases between. The length of the CDR3 is 21 residues. The CDR3 DNA sequence: TGTGCCAGCAGTGACCCCAGGGGTCCAGGGATTATGAGACTAGCCAAAAACATTCAGTACTTC. Protein product: CASSDPRGPGIMRLAKNIQYF.